The T cell receptor (beta chain) described here comes from a study of blood T cell repertoires in COVID-19. This CDR3 region has 15 residues. The germline CDR1 and CDR2 sequences are KGHSH and LQKENI. Trimming took 3 bases from V and 0 from J, leaving 10 bases between them. Original processing methods: Estimates of nucleated cell counts were drawn from the amplification of reference gene primers. Some clones are missing from TCRdb's copy, which holds only in-frame ones; the method was immunoSEQ multiplex PCR. V and J calls and clone size are as listed in that table; D and trimming were resolved from the DNA. The table shows roughly 150,000 clones, with 87% occurring only once.

This rearrangement joins TRBV18 to TRBJ2-3; D may be TRBD1 (6 bases). The receptor comes from an older woman with COVID-19, enrolled during active disease. The specimen sequenced was peripheral blood. The CDR3 reads CASSPRQESTDTQYF. Here the CDR3 DNA reads TGTGCCAGCTCACCCCGACAGGAAAGCACAGATACGCAGTATTTT.